This T cell receptor beta chain was sequenced during a study of identical twins. Study results and caveats: Insertions were fewer in abundant cord blood beta clonotypes, whereas memory repertoires showed none of this pattern.

TCRdb re-called the 5' RACE reads with MiXCR, one entry per CDR3 protein. Of 500,000 to 600,000 distinct CDR3 sequences in the sample, around 20% were seen once. This CDR3 contains 14 residues. Deletions cut 6 bases from V and 2 bases from J, with 14 bases between. Germline V CDR1 and CDR2: DFQATT, SNEGSKA (reference sequence). This clonotype turned up a few times. Its antigen is unidentified. These data also formed part of another study, on T cells expressing NK-cell markers. From that paper: Sequencing covered eight donors, seven HCMV-seropositive and one seronegative. The HCMV specificity of the expanded NKG2C+ T cell clones stayed unresolved.

The J gene is TRBJ2-1, the V gene TRBV20-1, with D unclear. The sample taken for sequencing was CD4+ T cells sorted from blood. The receptor's source is a young woman in good health. CDR3: CSAIGKTAYNEQFF. The DNA for the CDR3 is TGCAGTGCCATAGGGAAGACGGCCTACAATGAGCAGTTCTTC.